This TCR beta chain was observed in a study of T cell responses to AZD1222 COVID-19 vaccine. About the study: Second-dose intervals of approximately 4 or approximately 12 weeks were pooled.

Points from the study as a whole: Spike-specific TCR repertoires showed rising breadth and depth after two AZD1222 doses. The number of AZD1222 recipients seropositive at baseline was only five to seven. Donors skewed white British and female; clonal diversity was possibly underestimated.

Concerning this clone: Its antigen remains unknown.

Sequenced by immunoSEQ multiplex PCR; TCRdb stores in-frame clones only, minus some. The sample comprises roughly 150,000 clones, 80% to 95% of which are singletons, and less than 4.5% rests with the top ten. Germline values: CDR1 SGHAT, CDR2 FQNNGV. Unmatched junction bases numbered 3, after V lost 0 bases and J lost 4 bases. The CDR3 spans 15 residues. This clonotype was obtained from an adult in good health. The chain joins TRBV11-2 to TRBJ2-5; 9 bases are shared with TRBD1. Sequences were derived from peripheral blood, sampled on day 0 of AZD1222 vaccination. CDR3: CASSLDGTGLETQYF. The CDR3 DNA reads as TGTGCCAGCAGCTTAGATGGGACAGGGTTAGAGACCCAGTACTTC.